This TCR beta chain emerged from a study of T cell responses to AZD1222 COVID-19 vaccine. As for the study in general: Second-dose schedules of about 4 or about 12 weeks were combined.

Whole-study results and caveats: Spike-specific TCR breadth and depth rose after two AZD1222 doses. Only five to seven individuals given AZD1222 were seropositive at baseline. Variant regions that are unmutated are reportedly the target of nearly half of spike-specific TCRs.

On this clone itself: The antigen remains undetermined.

Using immunoSEQ multiplex PCR, the repertoire was profiled, and TCRdb retains in-frame clones only, with some absent. Of around 120,000 clones in the sample, around 90% were seen once. Germline V gene lookup returns CDR1 SGDLS and CDR2 YYNGEE. Trimming removed 0 bases from V and 5 bases from J; junction bases left unmatched: 10. The CDR3 is made up of 16 amino acids. V gene TRBV9 combines with J gene TRBJ2-7; TRBD2 matches 8 bases. This sequence was found in an adult in good health. Sequences were derived from peripheral blood, sampled on day 0 of AZD1222 vaccination. The CDR3 DNA reads as TGTGCCAGCAGCGTAGCTACTGGCGGGAGGTCTGACGAGCAGTACTTC. It is translated as CASSVATGGRSDEQYF.